This T cell receptor (beta chain) derives from a study of human T cells and chemical hapten exposure. Study conclusions and caveats: The number of TCRs over 1 in 1000 frequency stayed unchanged after DPC.

The library put unique molecular identifiers onto individual cDNA molecules. TCRdb re-called the reads through MiXCR, storing one row per CDR3 protein. The table records 100,000 to 150,000 distinct CDR3 sequences, about 7.7% of them present only once. Total RNA came from unfractionated whole blood. The CDR3 spans 15 residues. J was trimmed by 6 bases and V by 0 bases; bases with no gene match: 6. CDR1 is SGHRS and CDR2 is YFSETQ in the germline V gene. The sample holds many counts of this clonotype. Its antigen is unknown. The sample consisted of whole blood. This clonotype was obtained from a human donor in good health. Some clones in this sample may be carry-over from other donors' samples. The chain employs TRBV5-1 and TRBJ1-5; 7 nucleotides agree with TRBD1. CDR3 amino acids: CASSLGTGGVQPQHF. The CDR3 coding sequence is TGCGCCAGCAGCTTGGGGACAGGCGGAGTTCAGCCCCAGCATTTT.